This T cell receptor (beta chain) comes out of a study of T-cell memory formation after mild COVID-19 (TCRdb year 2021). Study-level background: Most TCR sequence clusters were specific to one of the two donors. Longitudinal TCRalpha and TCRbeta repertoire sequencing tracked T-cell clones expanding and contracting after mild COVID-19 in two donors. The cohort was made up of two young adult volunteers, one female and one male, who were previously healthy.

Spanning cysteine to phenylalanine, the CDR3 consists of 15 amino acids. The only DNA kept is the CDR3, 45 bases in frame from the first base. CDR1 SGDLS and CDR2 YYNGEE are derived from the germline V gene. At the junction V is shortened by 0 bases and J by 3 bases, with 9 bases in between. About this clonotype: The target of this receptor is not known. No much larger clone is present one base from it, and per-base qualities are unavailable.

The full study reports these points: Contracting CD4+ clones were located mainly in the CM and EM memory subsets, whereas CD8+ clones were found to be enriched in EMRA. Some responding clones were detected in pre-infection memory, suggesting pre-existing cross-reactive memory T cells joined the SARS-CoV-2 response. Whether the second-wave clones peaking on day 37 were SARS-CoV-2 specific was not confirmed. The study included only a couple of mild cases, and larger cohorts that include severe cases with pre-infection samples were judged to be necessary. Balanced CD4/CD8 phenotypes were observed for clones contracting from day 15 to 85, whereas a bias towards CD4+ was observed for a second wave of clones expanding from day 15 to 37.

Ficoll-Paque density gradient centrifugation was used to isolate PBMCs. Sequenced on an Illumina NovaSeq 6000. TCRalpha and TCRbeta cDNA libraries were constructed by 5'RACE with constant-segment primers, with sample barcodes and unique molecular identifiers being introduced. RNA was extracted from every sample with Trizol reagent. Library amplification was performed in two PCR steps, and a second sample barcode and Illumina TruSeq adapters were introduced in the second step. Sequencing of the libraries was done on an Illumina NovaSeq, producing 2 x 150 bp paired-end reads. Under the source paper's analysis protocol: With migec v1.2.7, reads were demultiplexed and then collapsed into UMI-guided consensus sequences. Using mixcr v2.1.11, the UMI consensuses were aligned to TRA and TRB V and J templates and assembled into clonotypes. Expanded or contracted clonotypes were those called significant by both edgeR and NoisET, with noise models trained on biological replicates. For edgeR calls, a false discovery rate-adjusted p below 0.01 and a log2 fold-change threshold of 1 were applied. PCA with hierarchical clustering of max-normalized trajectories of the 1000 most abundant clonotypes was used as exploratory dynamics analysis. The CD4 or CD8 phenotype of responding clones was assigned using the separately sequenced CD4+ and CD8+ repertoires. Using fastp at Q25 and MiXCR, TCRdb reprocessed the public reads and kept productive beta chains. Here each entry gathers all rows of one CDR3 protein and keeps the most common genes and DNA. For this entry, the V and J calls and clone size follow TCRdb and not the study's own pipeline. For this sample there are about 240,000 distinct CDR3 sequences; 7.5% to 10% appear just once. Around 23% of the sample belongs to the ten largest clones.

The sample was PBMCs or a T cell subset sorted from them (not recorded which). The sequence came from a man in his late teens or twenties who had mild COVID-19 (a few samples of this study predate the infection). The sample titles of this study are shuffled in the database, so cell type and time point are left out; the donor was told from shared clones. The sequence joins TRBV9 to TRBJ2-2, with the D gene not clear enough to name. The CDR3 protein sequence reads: CASSVEGIDTGELFF. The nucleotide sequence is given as TGTGCCAGCAGCGTAGAAGGAATTGACACCGGGGAGCTGTTTTTT.